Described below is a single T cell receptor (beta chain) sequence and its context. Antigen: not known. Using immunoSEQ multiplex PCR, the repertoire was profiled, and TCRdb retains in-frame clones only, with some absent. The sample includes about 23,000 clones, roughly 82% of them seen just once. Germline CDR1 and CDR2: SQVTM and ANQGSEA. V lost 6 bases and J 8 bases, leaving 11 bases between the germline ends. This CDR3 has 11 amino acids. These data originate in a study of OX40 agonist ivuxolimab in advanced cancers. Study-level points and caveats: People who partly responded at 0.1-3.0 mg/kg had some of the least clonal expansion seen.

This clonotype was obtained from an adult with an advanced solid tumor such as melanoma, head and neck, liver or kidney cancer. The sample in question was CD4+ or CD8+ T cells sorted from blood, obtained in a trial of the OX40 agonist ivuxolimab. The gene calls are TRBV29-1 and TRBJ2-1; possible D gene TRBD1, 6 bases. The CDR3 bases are TGCAGCGTCGCACAGGGCTATGAGCAGTTCTTC. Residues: CSVAQGYEQFF.